The source of this T cell receptor beta chain is a study of T cell responses to AZD1222 COVID-19 vaccine. General observations from the study: Most donors were white British and more were female, and clonal diversity was possibly underestimated. A rise in Spike-specific TCR breadth and depth followed two AZD1222 doses.

Remarks on this clone: Its antigen is as yet unknown.

Assay: immunoSEQ multiplex PCR; the TCRdb copy retains only in-frame clones and omits some. Among roughly 80,000 clones listed, roughly 85% were seen once. CDR1 SEHNR and CDR2 FQNEAQ come from the germline V gene (reference sequence). The junction had 18 bases not matched to a gene; V was cut back by 4 bases and J by 7 bases. CDR3 size: 19 residues. The sequence was collected from an adult who received the AZD1222 COVID-19 vaccine. The sample in question was peripheral blood, obtained 28 days after the second AZD1222 dose. This chain links TRBV7-9 with TRBJ1-6, with 8 bases matching TRBD1. CDR3 bases: TGTGCCAGCAGCTCCTCCTACACCGCAGGGGGCGGAAAGAATTCACCCCTCCACTTT. Its translation is CASSSSYTAGGGKNSPLHF.